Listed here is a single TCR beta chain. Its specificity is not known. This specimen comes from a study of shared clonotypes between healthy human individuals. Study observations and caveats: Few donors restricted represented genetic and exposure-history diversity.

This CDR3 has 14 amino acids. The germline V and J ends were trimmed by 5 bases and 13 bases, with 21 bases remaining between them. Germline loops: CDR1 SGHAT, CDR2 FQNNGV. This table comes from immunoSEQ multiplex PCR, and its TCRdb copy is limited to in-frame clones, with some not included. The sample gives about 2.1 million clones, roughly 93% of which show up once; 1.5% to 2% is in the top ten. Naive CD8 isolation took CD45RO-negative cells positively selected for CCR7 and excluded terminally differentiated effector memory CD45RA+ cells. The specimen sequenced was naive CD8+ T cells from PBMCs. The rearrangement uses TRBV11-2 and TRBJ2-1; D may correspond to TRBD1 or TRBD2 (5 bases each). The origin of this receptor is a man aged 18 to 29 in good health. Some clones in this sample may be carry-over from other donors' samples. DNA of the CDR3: TGTGCCAGCAGCCCCCTTGAGGGGTATAGGGATCAGTTCTTC. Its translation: CASSPLEGYRDQFF.